The source of this TCR beta chain is a study of T-cell reconstitution after alpha-beta-depleted transplantation in children. Study outcomes and limitations: The authors attributed T-cell counts and diversity one year after transplant mostly to newly produced T cells. Alpha-beta T cells about two months after transplant reportedly derived from several hundred expanded graft clones.

Unique molecular identifiers were used in preparing the TCRbeta library. From the PCR reads, TCRdb called clonotypes with MiXCR, one entry per CDR3 protein. This sample yields about 280,000 distinct CDR3 sequences, of which under 14% are seen a single time; about a quarter belongs to the top ten. At least ten counts were recorded for this clonotype. Its antigen is undetermined. This CDR3 is 16 amino acids long. CDR1 LNHDA and CDR2 SQIVND come from the germline V gene (reference sequence). V shed 10 bases and J 3 bases; nucleotides not matched to a gene: 15. The V and J genes are TRBV19 and TRBJ2-1; 7 nucleotides line up with TRBD1. This TCR came from a male patient under 10 years old who had a stem cell transplant for chronic granulomatous disease, so the T cells may come from the graft donor. The sample consisted of peripheral blood, taken 180 days after TCRalphabeta/CD19-depleted stem cell transplant. The CDR3 region has the DNA TGTGCCACCAGGGACAGCCCTACAAACTACTACAATGAGCAGTTCTTC. Translating gives CATRDSPTNYYNEQFF. Drawing the rest from reference TRBV19 and TRBJ2-1, the complete variable domain is DGGITQSPKYLFRKEGQNVTLSCEQNLNHDAMYWYRQDPGQGLRLIYYSQIVNDFQKGDIAEGYSVSREKKESFPLTVTSAQKNPTAFYLCATRDSPTNYYNEQFFGPGTRLTVL.